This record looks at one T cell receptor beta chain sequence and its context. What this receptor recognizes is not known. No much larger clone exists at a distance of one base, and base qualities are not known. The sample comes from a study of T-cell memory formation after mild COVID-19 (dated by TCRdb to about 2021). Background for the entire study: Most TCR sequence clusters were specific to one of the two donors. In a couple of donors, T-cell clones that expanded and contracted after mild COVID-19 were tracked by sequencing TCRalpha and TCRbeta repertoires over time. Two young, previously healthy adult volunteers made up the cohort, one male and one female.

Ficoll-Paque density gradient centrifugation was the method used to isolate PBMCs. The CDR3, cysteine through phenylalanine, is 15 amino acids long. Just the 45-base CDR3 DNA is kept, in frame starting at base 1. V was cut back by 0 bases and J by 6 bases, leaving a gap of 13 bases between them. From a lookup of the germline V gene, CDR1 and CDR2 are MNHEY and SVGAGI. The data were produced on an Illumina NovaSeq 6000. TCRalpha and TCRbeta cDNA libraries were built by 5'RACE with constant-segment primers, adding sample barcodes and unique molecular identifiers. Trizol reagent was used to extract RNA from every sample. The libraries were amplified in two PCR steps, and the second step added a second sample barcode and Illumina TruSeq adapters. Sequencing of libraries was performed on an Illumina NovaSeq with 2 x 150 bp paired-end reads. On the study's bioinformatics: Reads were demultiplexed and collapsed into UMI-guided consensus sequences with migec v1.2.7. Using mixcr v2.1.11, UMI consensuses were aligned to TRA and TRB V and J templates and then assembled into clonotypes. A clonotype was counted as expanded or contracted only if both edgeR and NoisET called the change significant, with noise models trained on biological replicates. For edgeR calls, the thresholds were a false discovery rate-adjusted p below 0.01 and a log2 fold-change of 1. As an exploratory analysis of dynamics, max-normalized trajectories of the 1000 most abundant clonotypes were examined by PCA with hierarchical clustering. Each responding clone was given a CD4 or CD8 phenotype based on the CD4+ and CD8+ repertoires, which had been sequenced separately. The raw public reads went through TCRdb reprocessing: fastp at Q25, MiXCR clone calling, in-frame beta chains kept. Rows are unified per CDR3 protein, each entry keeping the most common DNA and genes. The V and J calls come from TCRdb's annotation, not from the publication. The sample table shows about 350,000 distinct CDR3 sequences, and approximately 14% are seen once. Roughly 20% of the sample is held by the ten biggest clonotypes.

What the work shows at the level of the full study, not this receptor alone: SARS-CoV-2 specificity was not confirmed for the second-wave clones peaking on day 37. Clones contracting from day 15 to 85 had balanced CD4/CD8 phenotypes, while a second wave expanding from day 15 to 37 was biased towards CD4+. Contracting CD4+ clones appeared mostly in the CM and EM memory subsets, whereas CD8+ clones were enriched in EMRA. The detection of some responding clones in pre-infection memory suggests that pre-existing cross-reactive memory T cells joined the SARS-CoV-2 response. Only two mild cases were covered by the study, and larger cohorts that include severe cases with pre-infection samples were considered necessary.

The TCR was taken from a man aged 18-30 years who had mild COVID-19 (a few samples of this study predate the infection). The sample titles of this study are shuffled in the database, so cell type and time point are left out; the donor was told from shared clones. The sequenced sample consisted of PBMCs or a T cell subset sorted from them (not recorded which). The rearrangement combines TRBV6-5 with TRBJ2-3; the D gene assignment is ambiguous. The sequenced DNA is TGTGCCAGCAGTTACTCGCGGCCCCCTTGGGATACGCAGTATTTT. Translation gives CASSYSRPPWDTQYF.